At least ten counts were recorded for the clone carrying this T cell receptor beta chain. Sample time point: patch test 1, 2 weeks after DPC sensitization. As to treatment: therapeutic diphenylcyclopropenone sensitization with weekly scalp DPC. Participating donors were patients with alopecia, aged 18 to 70 years, considered appropriate candidates for DPC. Each CDR3 protein is one row after TCRdb ran MiXCR on the RACE reads. This sample carries around 160,000 distinct CDR3 sequences, 13% to 15% of them seen once, and the ten largest clones take about 1.7%. The data were taken from a study of human T cells and chemical hapten exposure. Sample: whole blood, taken in connection with sensitization to the hapten diphenylcyclopropenone (DPC). This sequence was found in a woman between 25 and 40 years old with alopecia areata. Some clones in this sample may be carry-over from other donors' samples.

This chain's CDR3 is CASSLGQGQVAYGYTF. As DNA, the CDR3 is TGTGCCAGCAGCTTAGGCCAGGGGCAGGTGGCCTATGGCTACACCTTC. V and J are TRBV7-9 and TRBJ1-2; the D gene is possibly TRBD1 (6 bases). In germline, CDR1 is SEHNR, CDR2 FQNEAQ (reference sequence). The CDR3 totals 16 residues. V lost 1 base and J lost 4, with 16 bases in between.